One and the same sample provided the 31 T cell receptor beta chains below, sequenced in a study of OX40 agonist ivuxolimab in advanced cancers. Generated by immunoSEQ multiplex PCR, the TCRdb table keeps only in-frame clones and is missing some. Of roughly 73,000 clones in the sample, about 91% were seen once. The material sequenced was CD4+ or CD8+ T cells sorted from blood, taken in a trial of the OX40 agonist ivuxolimab. Receptor source: an adult with an advanced solid tumor such as melanoma, head and neck, liver or kidney cancer.

DNA of the CDR3: TGTGCCAGCAGTGCTGACAGGGCCAAAAACATTCAGTACTTC. Translated: CASSADRAKNIQYF. The chain has TRBV2 and TRBJ2-4, with D possibly being TRBD1 (6 bases). V was clipped by 4 bases and J by 1 base, with 8 bases between them. Germline V lookup: CDR1 SNHLY, CDR2 FYNNEI. This CDR3 is built from 14 residues.

The V and J genes are TRBV5-4 and TRBJ2-5; TRBD1 agrees at 7 bases. This CDR3 has 13 residues. Germline values: CDR1 SGHNT, CDR2 YYREEE (reference sequence). Losses at the gene ends were 0 bases for V and 5 bases for J; bases not matched to a gene: 1. The CDR3 reads CASSLEGAETQYF. The CDR3 nucleotides are TGTGCCAGCAGCTTGGAGGGGGCGGAGACCCAGTACTTC.

The V and J genes are TRBV5-1 and TRBJ1-2, with TRBD1 matching 8 bases. The V and J ends lost 1 base and 11 bases, in that order; junction bases with no gene match: 4. Germline V lookup: CDR1 SGHRS, CDR2 YFSETQ. CDR3 size: 12 residues. The CDR3 DNA is TGCGCCAGCAGCTTGCAGGGGGCATGGTACACCTTC. Its protein product is CASSLQGAWYTF.

The chain uses TRBV28 and TRBJ1-2; D remains ambiguous. V was shortened by 2 bases and J by 2 bases, with 9 bases between the two germline ends. Per germline, CDR1 MDHEN and CDR2 SYDVKM. CDR3 length: 14 amino acids. The DNA of the CDR3 is TGTGCCAGCAGTTTAGGAAGGTGGAACTATGGCTACACCTTC. It specifies CASSLGRWNYGYTF.

The chain is built from TRBV27 and TRBJ2-4; D may correspond to TRBD1 or TRBD2 (6 bases each). The CDR3 has 15 amino acids. The germline V gene has CDR1 MNHEY and CDR2 SMNVEV (reference sequence). The V gene lost 5 bases and the J gene lost 7 bases, with 18 bases spanning the gap. The CDR3 nucleotides read TGTGCCAGCAGTCCCCGAGGAGGGGGTGGGAACATTCAGTACTTC. Translated, it gives CASSPRGGGGNIQYF.

This chain connects TRBV9 to TRBJ1-6, with 10 positions matching TRBD1. Germline values: CDR1 SGDLS, CDR2 YYNGEE. The CDR3 is made up of 15 amino acids. The V and J ends lost 0 bases and 9 bases, in that order; junction bases with no gene match: 3. CDR3 nucleotide sequence: TGTGCCAGCAGCGTAGTCGGGACAGGGGCTTCACCCCTCCACTTT. Translated, it gives CASSVVGTGASPLHF.

The V call is TRBV28, the J call TRBJ1-2, with a weak D call TRBD1 (5 bases). The V end lost 4 bases, the J end lost 8 bases, and 17 bases lay between the germline ends. The length of the CDR3 is 14 residues. CDR1 and CDR2 (germline): MDHEN, SYDVKM. CDR3 in DNA: TGTGCCAGCAGTTCCGGAGGGGCCCCCGGAGGCTACACCTTC. It encodes CASSSGGAPGGYTF.

The rearrangement links TRBV9 to TRBJ2-3; no reliable D call. Germline CDR1 is SGDLS and CDR2 is YYNGEE. The CDR3 sequence is 13 residues long. V was clipped by 2 bases and J by 0 bases, with 4 bases between them. CDR3 sequence (DNA): TGTGCCAGCAGCGTTGCTAGCACAGATACGCAGTATTTT. Protein product: CASSVASTDTQYF.

This clone was recorded once. V gene TRBV19 combines with J gene TRBJ2-2, with no clear D. CDR1 is LNHDA, CDR2 SQIVND, per germline (reference sequence). This CDR3 is 15 amino acids long. V lost 7 bases, J lost 4 bases, and 16 bases lay in between. CDR3 amino acids: CASKETGQRTGELFF. CDR3 DNA: TGTGCCAGTAAGGAGACGGGCCAACGCACCGGGGAGCTGTTTTTT.

This clone was observed a few times. The V gene is TRBV14, the J gene TRBJ1-1, with TRBD1 matching over 8 bases. The trim removed 4 bases at V and 0 bases at J, leaving 4 bases unmatched. This CDR3 region has 15 residues. Germline CDR1 reads SGHDN; CDR2 reads FVKESK. CDR3: CASSPRGRMNTEAFF. CDR3 coding DNA: TGTGCCAGCAGCCCCAGGGGGCGGATGAACACTGAAGCTTTCTTT.

The V gene is TRBV6-5, the J gene TRBJ2-2; D not resolved. V dropped 0 bases and J dropped 0 bases, with 8 bases sitting between them. This CDR3 is 16 amino acids long. Germline CDR1 reads MNHEY; CDR2 reads SVGAGI. The CDR3 spells CASSYSRQANTGELFF. CDR3 DNA sequence: TGTGCCAGCAGTTACTCGAGACAAGCGAACACCGGGGAGCTGTTTTTT.

V is TRBV7-9 and J is TRBJ2-3; 8 bases line up with TRBD1. Germline lookup yields CDR1 SEHNR and CDR2 FQNEAQ (reference sequence). After removal of 5 bases from V and 1 base from J, the junction contained 5 bases not matched to a gene. CDR3 length: 15 amino acids. The CDR3 spells CASSRGQDGTDTQYF. DNA of the CDR3: TGTGCCAGCAGCCGGGGACAGGACGGCACAGATACGCAGTATTTT.

The table lists this clone with a count of one. Other DNA sequences of this sample code for an identical CDR3. The V gene is TRBV7-2, the J gene TRBJ2-2; D is uncertain. Germline V CDR1 and CDR2: SGHTA, FQGNSA. The CDR3 runs 12 residues. V lost 5 bases and J 3 bases, leaving 4 bases between the germline ends. In DNA, the CDR3 is TGTGCCAGCAGCACTTACACCGGGGAGCTGTTTTTT. Translating it yields CASSTYTGELFF.

V is TRBV27 and J is TRBJ2-3; a weak D match, TRBD1 (6 bases). Per the germline V gene, CDR1 is MNHEY and CDR2 is SMNVEV (reference sequence). This CDR3 spans 14 amino acids. V was cut by 4 bases and J by 3 bases, with 11 bases left in between. The DNA of the CDR3 is TGTGCCAGCAGTTGGACCACAGGGACAGATACGCAGTATTTT. Protein sequence: CASSWTTGTDTQYF.

The chain joins TRBV9 to TRBJ1-2, with 8 bases that match TRBD1. The germline gives CDR1 SGDLS, CDR2 YYNGEE. This CDR3 region has 14 residues. Trimming removed 2 bases from V and 8 bases from J; junction bases left unmatched: 8. The CDR3 loop reads CASSVATGAGGYTF. The DNA for the CDR3 is TGTGCCAGCAGCGTCGCGACAGGGGCGGGAGGCTACACCTTC. Full variable domain (outside the CDR3, taken from reference TRBV9 and TRBJ1-2): DSGVTQTPKHLITATGQRVTLRCSPRSGDLSVYWYQQSLDQGLQFLIQYYNGEERAKGNILERFSAQQFPDLHSELNLSSLELGDSALYFCASSVATGAGGYTFGSGTRLTVV.

The rearrangement joins TRBV7-8 to TRBJ2-1; 8 nucleotides line up with TRBD1. CDR3 length: 16 amino acids. After removal of 3 bases from V and 9 bases from J, the junction contained 13 bases not matched to a gene. CDR1 and CDR2 (germline): SGHVS, FQNEAQ. CDR3 DNA: TGTGCCAGCAGCTTCCCCGGGACAGGTTCGGTCGGTGAGCAGTTCTTC. Protein sequence: CASSFPGTGSVGEQFF. Complete variable domain (other parts from reference TRBV7-8 and TRBJ2-1): GAGVSQSPRYKVAKRGQDVALRCDPISGHVSLFWYQQALGQGPEFLTYFQNEAQLDKSGLPSDRFFAERPEGSVSTLKIQRTQQEDSAVYLCASSFPGTGSVGEQFFGPGTRLTVL.

This rearrangement joins TRBV19 to TRBJ1-2, with TRBD1 as a possible D gene (5 bases). With 2 bases removed from V and 3 bases from J, the gap between germline ends came to 13 bases. The CDR3 loop spans 15 amino acids. The germline gives CDR1 LNHDA, CDR2 SQIVND (reference sequence). The CDR3 here is CASSILRGLDYGYTF. CDR3 bases: TGTGCCAGTAGTATATTAAGGGGTTTGGACTATGGCTACACCTTC.

The chain joins TRBV19 to TRBJ2-7, with a weak D call TRBD1 (6 bases). CDR3 length equals 12 residues. Per germline, CDR1 LNHDA and CDR2 SQIVND (reference sequence). V shed 4 bases and J shed 6 bases, with 10 bases lying between them. Here the CDR3 reads CASSTQGTEQYF. The CDR3 nucleotides read TGTGCCAGTAGTACACAGGGAACCGAGCAGTACTTC.

This clone was detected once. The genes are TRBV5-6 and TRBJ1-5; D may be TRBD1 (6 bases). Trimming took off 2 bases at V and 0 bases at J, with 15 bases between the two ends. From germline, CDR1 is SGHDT and CDR2 YYEEEE. The CDR3 is 17 amino acids. CDR3: CASSLGGQQYSNQPQHF. Written as DNA, the CDR3 is TGTGCCAGCAGCTTAGGGGGGCAGCAGTATAGCAATCAGCCCCAGCATTTT.

This chain links TRBV5-1 with TRBJ2-5; D is possibly TRBD1 (6 bases). The CDR3 is 15 residues long. Germline values: CDR1 SGHRS, CDR2 YFSETQ. Trimming removed 4 bases from V and 4 bases from J, with 17 bases in between. This chain's CDR3 is CASSGKQGVGETQYF. CDR3 coding DNA: TGCGCCAGCAGCGGAAAACAGGGAGTAGGAGAGACCCAGTACTTC.

The chain is built from TRBV5-1 and TRBJ2-2, with D unresolved. The CDR3 spans 15 residues. The germline CDR1 and CDR2 sequences are SGHRS and YFSETQ. V was cut by 1 base and J by 1 base, with 8 bases left in between. The CDR3 coding sequence is TGCGCCAGCAGCTTGAATGGTCAGAACACCGGGGAGCTGTTTTTT. This sequence encodes CASSLNGQNTGELFF.

V usage is TRBV5-4 and J usage is TRBJ2-1; TRBD1 matches at 11 bases. V was pared by 4 bases and J by 5 bases, with 5 bases of the junction left unmatched. Germline values: CDR1 SGHNT, CDR2 YYREEE (reference sequence). The CDR3 extends over 15 amino acids. The CDR3 is CASSPGQGADNEQFF. The CDR3, as DNA: TGTGCCAGCAGCCCCGGACAGGGGGCTGACAATGAGCAGTTCTTC.

The CDR3 loop reads CASSLGQGEGYNSPLHF. The CDR3 nucleotides are TGTGCCAGCAGTTTAGGACAGGGGGAGGGGTATAATTCACCCCTCCACTTT. The chain employs TRBV27 and TRBJ1-6; 10 nucleotides match TRBD1. V lost 2 bases and J lost 4; bases outside the gene matches: 5. Germline lookup yields CDR1 MNHEY and CDR2 SMNVEV (reference sequence). The CDR3 consists of 17 residues.

This clone is a singleton in its sample. This sequence joins TRBV28 and TRBJ2-3; D is perhaps TRBD1 (6 bases). The CDR3 totals 15 residues. V shed 5 bases and J shed 1 base, with 13 bases lying between them. Germline V gives CDR1 MDHEN, CDR2 SYDVKM. CDR3 region: CASSPQQGRTDTQYF. The CDR3 DNA reads TGTGCCAGCAGTCCCCAACAGGGACGCACAGATACGCAGTATTTT.

The chain uses TRBV27 and TRBJ2-7; D is uncertain. This CDR3 spans 14 amino acids. Trimming removed 6 bases from V and 1 base from J, with 13 bases in between. In germline, CDR1 is MNHEY, CDR2 SMNVEV (reference sequence). The DNA of the CDR3 is TGTGCCAGCAGAGTCTACCGCACTTCCTACGAGCAGTACTTC. This gives the protein CASRVYRTSYEQYF.

This clone has more than one count but fewer than ten. The V gene is TRBV9, the J gene TRBJ2-5; TRBD2 agrees at 9 bases. J lost 5 bases, V lost 3 bases, and 11 bases had no gene match. The V gene's germline CDR1 is SGDLS and CDR2 YYNGEE. This CDR3 is built from 16 residues. CDR3 residues: CASSARSSGIGETQYF. As DNA, the CDR3 is TGTGCCAGCAGCGCCCGTTCTAGCGGGATTGGGGAGACCCAGTACTTC.

The V and J genes are TRBV10-3 and TRBJ2-7, with D perhaps TRBD1 or TRBD2 (6 bases each). V was cut by 4 bases and J by 1 base, with 11 bases left in between. The CDR3 covers 14 residues. The germline V gene encodes CDR1 ENHRY and CDR2 SYGVKD. This CDR3 is CAISAGGGSYEQYF. For the CDR3, the DNA is TGTGCCATCAGTGCCGGAGGGGGGTCCTACGAGCAGTACTTC.

This chain uses TRBV5-4 with TRBJ1-3; TRBD1 agrees at 9 bases. This CDR3 region has 15 residues. V dropped 3 bases and J dropped 3; count of bases not matched to a gene: 4. The germline gives CDR1 SGHNT, CDR2 YYREEE (reference sequence). The CDR3 DNA reads as TGTGCCAGCAGCTCTCAGACAGGGGGTGGAAACACCATATATTTT. The encoded protein is CASSSQTGGGNTIYF.

The rearrangement links TRBV6-1 to TRBJ1-1, with D unclear. This CDR3 is 14 amino acids long. Germline V gene lookup returns CDR1 MNHNS and CDR2 SASEGT. Trimming pared 2 bases from V and 0 bases from J, leaving 7 bases between. The DNA for the CDR3 is TGTGCCAGCAGTGAACGGACGGTGAACACTGAAGCTTTCTTT. Encoded protein: CASSERTVNTEAFF.

The chain carries TRBV2 and TRBJ2-1; 7 bases are shared with TRBD2. CDR3 length: 17 amino acids. The germline V gene has CDR1 SNHLY and CDR2 FYNNEI. V was clipped by 1 base and J by 4 bases; unmatched bases: 10. The CDR3 region is CASSEGSGLAVYNEQFF. Written as DNA, the CDR3 is TGTGCCAGCAGTGAAGGCTCAGGGCTAGCGGTATACAATGAGCAGTTCTTC.

The chain has TRBV10-3 and TRBJ2-1, with TRBD2 matching over 13 bases. The V gene's germline CDR1 is ENHRY and CDR2 SYGVKD. The CDR3 runs 15 residues. Trimming removed 10 bases from V and 8 bases from J; junction bases left unmatched: 11. The CDR3 DNA reads TGTGCCACCAACCTACTAGCGGGGGGGCAGGATGAGCAGTTCTTC. Translated, it gives CATNLLAGGQDEQFF.